Sequencing of this T cell receptor (beta chain) was carried out in a study of long-term antiretroviral therapy in people with HIV. This was the immunoSEQ v3.0 assay at survey level. Clones were read by immunoSEQ multiplex PCR, and TCRdb kept only the in-frame ones, dropping some. The table lists 30,000 or so clones, over 80% of them singletons. CDR3 length: 14 amino acids. CDR1 and CDR2 from the germline V gene are SGHRS and YFSETQ. Regarding this clone: The germline gene is not matched at one end of the junction; a read error may be the cause.

V usage is TRBV5-1 and J usage is TRBJ2-5; tentatively, D is TRBD1 (6 bases). This TCR derives from a man aged 18 to 30 with HIV. Sample: unsorted PBMCs, taken 0.4 years after starting antiretroviral therapy. The chain's CDR3 is CAGSLTGWQETQYF. CDR3 nucleotides: TGCGCCGGCAGCCTCACAGGGTGGCAAGAGACCCAGTACTTC. Full variable domain (outside the CDR3, taken from reference TRBV5-1 and TRBJ2-5): KAGVTQTPRYLIKTRGQQVTLSCSPISGHRSVSWYQQTPGQGLQFLFEYFSETQRNKGNFPGRFSGRQFSNSRSEMNVSTLELGDSALYLCAGSLTGWQETQYFGPGTRLLVL.